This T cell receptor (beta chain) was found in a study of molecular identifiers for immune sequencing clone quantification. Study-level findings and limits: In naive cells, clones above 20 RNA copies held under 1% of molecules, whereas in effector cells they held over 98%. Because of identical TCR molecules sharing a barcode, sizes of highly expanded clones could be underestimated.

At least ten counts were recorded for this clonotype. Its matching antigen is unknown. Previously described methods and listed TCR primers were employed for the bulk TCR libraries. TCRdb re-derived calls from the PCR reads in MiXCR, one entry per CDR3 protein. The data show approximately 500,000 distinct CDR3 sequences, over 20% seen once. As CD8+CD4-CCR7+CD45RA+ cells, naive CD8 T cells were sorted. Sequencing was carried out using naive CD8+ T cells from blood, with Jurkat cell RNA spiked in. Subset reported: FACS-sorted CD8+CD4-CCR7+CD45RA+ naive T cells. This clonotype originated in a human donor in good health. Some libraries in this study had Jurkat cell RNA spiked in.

The CDR3 DNA is TGTGCCAGCAGCAGGACCGGGACTAGGGGCACAGATACGCAGTATTTT. Translated, it gives CASSRTGTRGTDTQYF. This chain connects TRBV5-6 to TRBJ2-3, with 8 nucleotides matching TRBD2. The germline CDR1 and CDR2 sequences are SGHDT and YYEEEE. CDR3 size: 16 residues. V gave up 4 bases and J gave up 1 base; unmatched junction bases: 8.